This entry lists 25 T cell receptor beta chains sequenced from one sample in a study of shared clonotypes between healthy human individuals. Sequencing was performed with immunoSEQ multiplex PCR; in TCRdb, only in-frame clones are kept and a portion is missing. The data show 2 million to 2.5 million clones, with nearly 97% seen just once and over 0.1% held by the top ten. The sequenced sample was naive CD4+ T cells sorted from blood. Subset reported: CD45RA+ positively selected. Every receptor here comes from a man aged 18 to 30 in good health.

About this clone itself: Other nucleotide sequences from this sample produce the same CDR3. The chain employs TRBV11-2 and TRBJ2-3; D is perhaps TRBD2 (6 bases). This CDR3 is built from 12 residues. Trimming removed 4 bases from V and 4 bases from J, with 6 bases in between. CDR1 is SGHAT and CDR2 is FQNNGV in the germline V gene. The CDR3 DNA reads as TGTGCCAGCAGCTCTAGCGCAGATACGCAGTATTTT. Translated: CASSSSADTQYF.

This chain connects TRBV19 to TRBJ2-1; weak D call: TRBD2 (6 bases). This CDR3 is 15 amino acids long. Trimming pared 6 bases from V and 2 bases from J, leaving 14 bases between. Germline lookup yields CDR1 LNHDA and CDR2 SQIVND (reference sequence). The CDR3 spells CASSKAGSPYNEQFF. DNA of the CDR3: TGTGCCAGTAGCAAGGCGGGGAGCCCCTACAATGAGCAGTTCTTC.

As DNA, the CDR3 is TGTGCCAGCAGTTTAGTCCGGACCCTTGCCTACGAGCAGTACTTC. Translation gives CASSLVRTLAYEQYF. The chain has TRBV27 and TRBJ2-7; D is uncertain. V lost 2 bases and J 2 bases, leaving 13 bases between the germline ends. This CDR3 has 15 amino acids. Germline CDR1 and CDR2: MNHEY and SMNVEV (reference sequence).

The chain employs TRBV27 and TRBJ2-1; D may match TRBD1 or TRBD2 (6 bases each). The V end was cut by 3 bases, the J end by 11 bases, with 14 bases between. The germline V gene has CDR1 MNHEY and CDR2 SMNVEV (reference sequence). CDR3 length equals 13 residues. The CDR3 DNA reads as TGTGCCAGCAGTTTGCTCGGGGGCTTACAGCAGTTCTTC. Encoded protein: CASSLLGGLQQFF.

CDR3 protein: CASSLDGYNTEAFF. CDR3 nucleotides: TGTGCCAGCAGCTTAGACGGTTATAACACTGAAGCTTTCTTT. This chain joins TRBV7-9 and TRBJ1-1; no clear D. The CDR3 consists of 14 residues. Germline CDR1 SEHNR, CDR2 FQNEAQ (reference sequence). The germline V and J ends were trimmed by 1 base and 2 bases, with 8 bases remaining between them.

J is TRBJ1-1 and V is TRBV9; no clear D gene. V was cut by 4 bases and J by 4 bases, with 11 bases left in between. CDR1 and CDR2 from the germline V gene are SGDLS and YYNGEE. CDR3 length: 13 residues. CDR3 coding DNA: TGTGCCAGCAGCCCAGCCACGGGCACTGAAGCTTTCTTT. Translation gives CASSPATGTEAFF. The full variable domain, in which reference TRBV9 and TRBJ1-1 provide the parts outside the CDR3, is DSGVTQTPKHLITATGQRVTLRCSPRSGDLSVYWYQQSLDQGLQFLIQYYNGEERAKGNILERFSAQQFPDLHSELNLSSLELGDSALYFCASSPATGTEAFFGQGTRLTVV.

To note about this clone: The sample carries other DNA sequences with the same CDR3. The chain joins TRBV7-2 to TRBJ2-3; D unresolved. Per germline, CDR1 SGHTA and CDR2 FQGNSA. The V gene lost 4 bases and the J gene lost 3 bases, with 5 bases spanning the gap. The CDR3 is 12 residues long. CDR3 in amino acids: CASSSPTDTQYF. The CDR3 nucleotides are TGTGCCAGCAGCTCCCCAACAGATACGCAGTATTTT.

V usage is TRBV7-9 and J usage is TRBJ2-7; D tentatively fits TRBD1 or TRBD2 (5 bases each). This CDR3 has 13 residues. V gave up 7 bases and J gave up 7 bases, with 17 bases separating them. CDR1 is SEHNR and CDR2 is FQNEAQ in the germline V gene (reference sequence). The CDR3 nucleotides read TGTGCCAGCACCGTAGTGGGACGGAGAGAGCAGTACTTC. This gives the protein CASTVVGRREQYF.

The genes are TRBV7-9 and TRBJ2-7; 7 bases fit TRBD2. The CDR3 consists of 13 residues. V was clipped by 4 bases and J by 5 bases; unmatched bases: 5. Germline CDR1 reads SEHNR; CDR2 reads FQNEAQ (reference sequence). The CDR3 loop reads CASSWGGDHEQYF. In DNA, the CDR3 is TGTGCCAGCAGCTGGGGGGGAGACCACGAGCAGTACTTC.

The chain joins TRBV4-1 to TRBJ2-5, with 10 bases lining up with TRBD2. CDR3 length equals 14 residues. The germline gives CDR1 MGHRA, CDR2 YSYEKL. Germline trimming cut 5 bases from V and 3 bases from J; bases unmatched to any gene: 3. The CDR3 is CASSFGLAEETQYF. For the CDR3, the DNA is TGCGCCAGCAGCTTCGGACTAGCGGAAGAGACCCAGTACTTC.

On this clone: Other nucleotide sequences in the sample specify the same CDR3. V usage is TRBV18 and J usage is TRBJ1-5, with D maybe TRBD1 (6 bases). The CDR3 runs 13 residues. CDR1 is KGHSH and CDR2 is LQKENI in the germline V gene. V shed 5 bases and J shed 1 base, with 6 bases lying between them. CDR3 in amino acids: CASSTGSNQPQHF. The CDR3 DNA reads TGTGCCAGCTCAACAGGGAGCAATCAGCCCCAGCATTTT.

The rearrangement uses TRBV7-3 and TRBJ2-5; 10 nucleotides agree with TRBD2. The CDR3 loop spans 15 amino acids. Losses at the gene ends were 2 bases for V and 5 bases for J; bases not matched to a gene: 5. Germline V gene lookup returns CDR1 SGHTA and CDR2 FQGTGA. For the CDR3, the DNA is TGTGCCAGCAGCTTAGGCACTAGCGGGGAGGAGACCCAGTACTTC. It yields the protein CASSLGTSGEETQYF.

The V and J genes are TRBV11-2 and TRBJ1-1; D perhaps matches TRBD1 (5 bases). Between the trimmed V and J ends, which lost 3 bases and 3 bases, there was a span of 17 bases. This CDR3 contains 16 residues. CDR1 SGHAT and CDR2 FQNNGV come from the germline V gene. This chain's CDR3 is CASSLGGGKVYTEAFF. The CDR3 nucleotides are TGTGCCAGCAGCTTGGGCGGGGGAAAAGTGTACACTGAAGCTTTCTTT.

The J gene is TRBJ2-7, the V gene TRBV19, with TRBD2 matching 7 bases. The CDR3 sequence is 18 residues long. V shed 0 bases, J shed 1 base, and the junction held 12 bases outside the gene matches. The germline CDR1 and CDR2 sequences are LNHDA and SQIVND (reference sequence). This chain's CDR3 is CASSIDLARERISYEQYF. Here the CDR3 DNA reads TGTGCCAGTAGTATAGACCTAGCGCGGGAGAGAATTTCCTACGAGCAGTACTTC.

The rearrangement uses TRBV30 and TRBJ2-5; D might be TRBD2 (7 bases). CDR3 length equals 12 residues. Germline loops: CDR1 GTSNPN, CDR2 SVGIG (reference sequence). V lost 5 bases and J 4 bases, leaving 11 bases between the germline ends. For the CDR3, the DNA is TGTGCCTGGGCCGGGGGGCGAGAGACCCAGTACTTC. It specifies CAWAGGRETQYF.

CDR3 bases: TGCGCCAGCAGCTTAGGCGACTCGGCCAATAATTCACCCCTCCACTTT. Amino acids: CASSLGDSANNSPLHF. The gene calls are TRBV5-1 and TRBJ1-6; D is unclear. Germline V lookup: CDR1 SGHRS, CDR2 YFSETQ. Trimming removed 2 bases from V and 5 bases from J, with 14 bases in between. This CDR3 region has 16 residues.

The CDR3 sequence: CASSPYTGELFF. CDR3 sequence (DNA): TGTGCCAGCTCACCATACACCGGGGAGCTGTTTTTT. The chain is built from TRBV7-9 and TRBJ2-2, with D unclear. This CDR3 has 12 amino acids. The germline CDR1 and CDR2 sequences are SEHNR and FQNEAQ (reference sequence). The ends were cut back, 8 bases at V and 3 bases at J, with 7 bases in the middle.

The chain combines TRBV9 with TRBJ2-3; D call uncertain. V was trimmed by 4 bases and J by 4 bases, leaving 13 bases between them. CDR3 length: 14 residues. CDR1 is SGDLS and CDR2 is YYNGEE in the germline V gene. CDR3 bases: TGTGCCAGCAGCTTGACCGGAGCCTCAGATACGCAGTATTTT. As protein: CASSLTGASDTQYF.

The chain uses TRBV18 and TRBJ1-5; D might be TRBD1 (5 bases). The CDR3 runs to 16 residues. V was shortened by 5 bases and J by 3 bases, with 17 bases between the two germline ends. Germline assignment: CDR1 KGHSH and CDR2 LQKENI. The CDR3 is CASSINPGRNNQPQHF. The CDR3 region has the DNA TGTGCCAGCTCAATAAATCCAGGGAGAAACAATCAGCCCCAGCATTTT.

The V gene is TRBV5-8, the J gene TRBJ2-7; no clear D. CDR1 is SGHTS and CDR2 is YDEGEE in the germline V gene. The V end lost 5 bases, the J end lost 2 bases, and 14 bases lay between the germline ends. CDR3 length: 14 amino acids. CDR3 in amino acids: CASRPRGGTYEQYF. CDR3 DNA sequence: TGTGCCAGCAGACCTAGAGGTGGGACCTACGAGCAGTACTTC. The full variable domain, completed using reference TRBV5-8 and TRBJ2-7, is EAGVTQSPTHLIKTRGQQATLRCSPISGHTSVYWYQQALGLGLQFLLWYDEGEERNRGNFPPRFSGRQFPNYSSELNVNALELEDSALYLCASRPRGGTYEQYFGPGTRLTVT.

This sequence joins TRBV27 and TRBJ1-1, with D hard to call. The CDR3 extends over 12 amino acids. Trimming shortened V by 4 bases and J by 1 base, and 4 bases separated the two germline ends. Germline V gene lookup returns CDR1 MNHEY and CDR2 SMNVEV (reference sequence). CDR3 sequence (DNA): TGTGCCAGCAGTTCCCAGAACACTGAAGCTTTCTTT. Translated, it gives CASSSQNTEAFF.

The gene calls are TRBV6-4 and TRBJ2-1; TRBD2 aligns across 12 bases. This CDR3 contains 16 residues. The germline V gene has CDR1 MRHNA and CDR2 SNTAGT. Trimming cost V 4 bases and J 5 bases; bases outside gene matches: 6. The CDR3 loop reads CASSGQTSGGNNEQFF. The CDR3 region has the DNA TGTGCCAGCAGTGGTCAGACTAGCGGGGGAAACAATGAGCAGTTCTTC.

The rearrangement links TRBV4-1 to TRBJ2-2; TRBD1 agrees at 7 bases. CDR1 MGHRA and CDR2 YSYEKL come from the germline V gene. The CDR3 contains 15 residues. V was clipped by 6 bases and J by 4 bases; unmatched bases: 8. Here the CDR3 DNA reads TGCGCCAGCAGTCAGATACAGGGGCCCACCGGGGAGCTGTTTTTT. Translating it yields CASSQIQGPTGELFF.

The chain uses TRBV5-1 and TRBJ2-3; TRBD2 agrees at 11 bases. CDR1 and CDR2 (germline): SGHRS, YFSETQ. The CDR3 runs to 17 residues. The V and J ends lost 3 bases and 4 bases, in that order; junction bases with no gene match: 10. CDR3 nucleotide sequence: TGCGCCAGCAGCTCGCGACATAGCGGGAGGGCCCCAGATACGCAGTATTTT. Translated, it gives CASSSRHSGRAPDTQYF.

The rearrangement joins TRBV13 to TRBJ1-2; possibly TRBD1 for D (6 bases). The CDR3 totals 15 residues. Deletions cut 1 base from V and 4 bases from J, with 13 bases between. Germline-derived CDR1 and CDR2 are PRHDT and FYEKMQ (reference sequence). CDR3 sequence reads: CASSLVGGAVYGYTF. CDR3 in DNA: TGTGCCAGCAGCTTAGTCGGGGGGGCCGTCTATGGCTACACCTTC.